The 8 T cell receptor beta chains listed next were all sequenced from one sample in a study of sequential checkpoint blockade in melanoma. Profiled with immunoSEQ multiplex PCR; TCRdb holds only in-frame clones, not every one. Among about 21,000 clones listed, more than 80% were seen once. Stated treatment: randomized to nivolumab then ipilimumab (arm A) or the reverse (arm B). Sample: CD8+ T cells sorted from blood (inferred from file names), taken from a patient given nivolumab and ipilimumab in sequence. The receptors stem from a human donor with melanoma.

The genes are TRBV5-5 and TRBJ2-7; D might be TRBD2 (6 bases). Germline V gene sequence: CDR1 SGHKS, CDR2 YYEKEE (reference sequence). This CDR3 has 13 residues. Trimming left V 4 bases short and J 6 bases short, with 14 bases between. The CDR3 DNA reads TGTGCCAGCAGCCCGGGCGGAGGGGCCGAGCAGTACTTC. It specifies CASSPGGGAEQYF. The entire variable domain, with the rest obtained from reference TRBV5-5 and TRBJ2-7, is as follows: DAGVTQSPTHLIKTRGQQVTLRCSPISGHKSVSWYQQVLGQGPQFIFQYYEKEERGRGNFPDRFSARQFPNYSSELNVNALLLGDSALYLCASSPGGGAEQYFGPGTRLTVT.

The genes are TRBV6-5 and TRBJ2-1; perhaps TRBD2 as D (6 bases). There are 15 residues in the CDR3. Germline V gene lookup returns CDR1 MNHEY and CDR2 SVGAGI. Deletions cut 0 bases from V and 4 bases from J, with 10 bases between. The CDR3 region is CASSYSASVYNEQFF. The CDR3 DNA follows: TGTGCCAGCAGTTACTCCGCTAGCGTGTACAATGAGCAGTTCTTC.

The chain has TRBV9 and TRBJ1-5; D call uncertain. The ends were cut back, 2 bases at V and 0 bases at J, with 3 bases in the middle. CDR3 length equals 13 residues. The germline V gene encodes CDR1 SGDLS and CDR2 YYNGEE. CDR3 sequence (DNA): TGTGCCAGCAGCGTCTATAGCAATCAGCCCCAGCATTTT. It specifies CASSVYSNQPQHF.

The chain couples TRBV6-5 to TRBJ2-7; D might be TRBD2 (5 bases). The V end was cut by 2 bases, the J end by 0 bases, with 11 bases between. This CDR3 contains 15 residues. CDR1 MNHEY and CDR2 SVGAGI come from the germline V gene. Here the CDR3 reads CASSYPAVGSYEQYF. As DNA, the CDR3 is TGTGCCAGCAGTTACCCAGCGGTTGGCTCCTACGAGCAGTACTTC.

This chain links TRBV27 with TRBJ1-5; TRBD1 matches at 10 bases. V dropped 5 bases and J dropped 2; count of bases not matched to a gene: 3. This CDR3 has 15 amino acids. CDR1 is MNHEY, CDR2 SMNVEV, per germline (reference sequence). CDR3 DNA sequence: TGTGCCAGCAGTCACGGGACAGGGGGCAATCAGCCCCAGCATTTT. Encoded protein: CASSHGTGGNQPQHF.

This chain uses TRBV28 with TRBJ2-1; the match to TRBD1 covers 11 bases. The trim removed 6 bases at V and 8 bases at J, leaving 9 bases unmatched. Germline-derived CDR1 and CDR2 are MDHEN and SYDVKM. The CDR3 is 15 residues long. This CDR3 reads CASSSGTGGGYEQFF. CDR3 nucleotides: TGTGCCAGCAGCTCGGGGACAGGGGGGGGATATGAGCAGTTCTTC.

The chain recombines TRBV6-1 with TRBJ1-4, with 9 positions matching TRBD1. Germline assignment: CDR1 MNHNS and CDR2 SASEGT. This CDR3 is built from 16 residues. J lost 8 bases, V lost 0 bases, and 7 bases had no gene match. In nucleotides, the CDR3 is TGTGCCAGCAGTGAAGCGGGGGGACAGGGAAGCGAAAAACTGTTTTTT. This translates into CASSEAGGQGSEKLFF.

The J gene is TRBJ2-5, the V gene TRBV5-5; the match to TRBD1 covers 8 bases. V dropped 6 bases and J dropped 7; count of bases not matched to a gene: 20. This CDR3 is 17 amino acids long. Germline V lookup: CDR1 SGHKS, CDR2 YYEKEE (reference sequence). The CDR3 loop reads CASTGGGRGRILGTQYF. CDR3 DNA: TGTGCCAGCACCGGGGGTGGCAGGGGGCGCATTCTTGGGACCCAGTACTTC.